Each of the 2 T cell receptor beta chains below was sequenced from the same sample in a study of spatial heterogeneity in lung cancer. TCRdb re-called the 5' RACE reads through MiXCR, storing one row per CDR3 protein. Found here are about 94,000 distinct CDR3 sequences, 15% to 20% of them singletons; the top ten hold just over 20%. Time point of the sample: blood at routine non-recurrence follow-up after resection. The sample consisted of PBMCs, taken at follow-up. The receptor set was obtained from a male donor with early-stage non-small cell lung cancer.

A few counts support this clonotype. This sequence joins TRBV7-9 and TRBJ2-3; no firm D call. V was shortened by 5 bases and J by 4 bases, with 7 bases between the two germline ends. The CDR3 has 12 residues. In germline, CDR1 is SEHNR, CDR2 FQNEAQ (reference sequence). As DNA, the CDR3 is TGTGCCAGCAGCACATCCGCAGATACGCAGTATTTT. This sequence encodes CASSTSADTQYF. The full variable domain, completed using reference TRBV7-9 and TRBJ2-3, is DTGVSQNPRHKITKRGQNVTFRCDPISEHNRLYWYRQTLGQGPEFLTYFQNEAQLEKSRLLSDRFSAERPKGSFSTLEIQRTEQGDSAMYLCASSTSADTQYFGPGTRLTVL.

The chain employs TRBV9 and TRBJ2-1, with D perhaps TRBD1 or TRBD2 (6 bases each). Trimming shortened V by 2 bases and J by 7 bases, and 13 bases separated the two germline ends. CDR1 SGDLS and CDR2 YYNGEE come from the germline V gene. This CDR3 is 14 amino acids long. CDR3 sequence: CASSVGGRFNEQFF. CDR3 nucleotides: TGTGCCAGCAGCGTGGGGGGCCGGTTTAATGAGCAGTTCTTC. The full variable domain, completed using reference TRBV9 and TRBJ2-1, is DSGVTQTPKHLITATGQRVTLRCSPRSGDLSVYWYQQSLDQGLQFLIQYYNGEERAKGNILERFSAQQFPDLHSELNLSSLELGDSALYFCASSVGGRFNEQFFGPGTRLTVL.